This T cell receptor beta chain was observed in a study of tumor-infiltrating lymphocytes in primary liver carcinoma. For the study at large: With diameters of about 4.2 to 10 cm, tumors were stage T1-T3 N0M0. Each sample had roughly 3.65 to 7.5 million productive TCRbeta reads regardless of tissue type.

TCR beta cDNA was made from 500 ng total RNA with a constant-region primer. Three rounds of nested multiplex PCR with slightly modified ARM-PCR produced TCR beta libraries. It was with TRBV1-TRBV30 forward primers and a C-beta reverse primer that the first two PCR rounds were run, at about 10 cycles each. TCRdb analysed the multiplex PCR reads with MiXCR anew, one entry per CDR3 protein. The sample lists roughly 80,000 distinct CDR3 sequences; approximately 70% were seen once. The V gene's germline CDR1 is MNHEY and CDR2 SVGAGI. This CDR3 is built from 16 residues. This clonotype was picked up one time. What it binds is unknown. At one boundary the junction diverges from the germline segment, which might be a read error. From unsorted bulk tissue weighing about 20-32 mg, DNA and RNA were co-extracted. Patients had primary liver carcinoma treated by surgical resection. Study results and caveats: Tumor-adjacent and tumor-blood pairs showed less overlap than tumor region pairs.

This receptor was obtained from a middle-aged man with primary liver carcinoma and hepatitis B virus infection. Sequencing was done on a sample of tumor-adjacent normal liver tissue. The chain has TRBV6-5 and TRBJ2-1; D may be TRBD1 or TRBD2 (5 bases each). The CDR3 DNA follows: TGTGTCAGCAGTTACTCGACTGGGGGTCCGATAAATGAGCAGTTCTTC. Its protein product is CVSSYSTGGPINEQFF.